The 7 T cell receptor beta chains presented below share a single source sample, sequenced in a study of identifying expanded T cells in peripheral blood. Clones were read by immunoSEQ multiplex PCR, and TCRdb kept only the in-frame ones, dropping some. There are about 90,000 clones in the sample; around 86% occur only once, and 4.5% to 7% lies in the top ten. The specimen was blood. The receptor set was obtained from a person aged 18 to 69 in good health.

This chain connects TRBV29-1 to TRBJ1-2; TRBD1 agrees at 9 bases. The length of the CDR3 is 12 residues. Germline assignment: CDR1 SQVTM and CDR2 ANQGSEA. After removal of 6 bases from V and 8 bases from J, the junction contained 7 bases not matched to a gene. The CDR3 DNA follows: TGCAGCGTCGCCCGGACAGGGGTCGGCTACACCTTC. It specifies CSVARTGVGYTF.

V usage is TRBV27 and J usage is TRBJ1-2; 8 nucleotides agree with TRBD1. Per the germline V gene, CDR1 is MNHEY and CDR2 is SMNVEV (reference sequence). Trimming at V came to 6 bases and at J to 2 bases, leaving 5 bases not matched to a gene. The CDR3 contains 14 residues. CDR3 sequence reads: CASSPQGVNYGYTF. In DNA, the CDR3 is TGTGCCAGCAGCCCACAGGGGGTGAACTATGGCTACACCTTC.

The gene calls are TRBV23-1 and TRBJ1-2; no definite D call. TRBV23-1 is treated as an ORF (open reading frame) with a function not yet certain. The CDR3 runs to 13 residues. V was shortened by 8 bases and J by 7 bases, with 17 bases between the two germline ends. In nucleotides, the CDR3 is TGCGCCAGCCCCCCCGGACGGTATTTTGGCTACACCTTC. This codes for CASPPGRYFGYTF.

The chain uses TRBV30 and TRBJ2-5, with D uncertain. The germline V gene encodes CDR1 GTSNPN and CDR2 SVGIG (reference sequence). The CDR3 sequence is 15 residues long. V was trimmed by 2 bases and J by 2 bases, leaving 15 bases between them. CDR3 bases: TGTGCCTGGAGTCCGGGCTTTGGTCCACAAGAGACCCAGTACTTC. Translating gives CAWSPGFGPQETQYF.

The rearrangement joins TRBV5-1 to TRBJ2-2; D is ambiguous. Germline V CDR1 and CDR2: SGHRS, YFSETQ. V lost 3 bases and J 0 bases, leaving 12 bases between the germline ends. The CDR3 has 16 amino acids. The CDR3 is CASSSGFLANTGELFF. The CDR3 bases are TGCGCCAGCAGCTCCGGGTTCCTCGCGAACACCGGGGAGCTGTTTTTT. Variable domain in full (rest from reference TRBV5-1 and TRBJ2-2): KAGVTQTPRYLIKTRGQQVTLSCSPISGHRSVSWYQQTPGQGLQFLFEYFSETQRNKGNFPGRFSGRQFSNSRSEMNVSTLELGDSALYLCASSSGFLANTGELFFGEGSRLTVL.

The V and J genes are TRBV6-5 and TRBJ2-2, with 8 nucleotides matching TRBD2. Trimming cost V 4 bases and J 7 bases; bases outside gene matches: 8. Germline V gene lookup returns CDR1 MNHEY and CDR2 SVGAGI. This CDR3 has 15 residues. The CDR3 coding sequence is TGTGCCAGCAGTTCATCTGCGGGGGGCGTCGGGGAGCTGTTTTTT. Protein product: CASSSSAGGVGELFF.

The chain links TRBV18 to TRBJ1-2; D is unresolved. V lost 1 base and J 7 bases, leaving 22 bases between the germline ends. Germline V gene sequence: CDR1 KGHSH, CDR2 LQKENI. The CDR3 extends over 17 amino acids. This CDR3 reads CASSPRQPPSQLGGYTF. DNA for the CDR3: TGTGCCAGCTCACCACGGCAGCCCCCTTCACAGCTCGGTGGCTACACCTTC.